This TCR beta chain was documented in a study of blood T cell repertoires in COVID-19. Whole-study context: Whether acute or convalescent, the COVID-19 samples came from the United States, Italy and Spain. PBMCs, B-cell-depleted T cells, or T cells provided the cDNA or gDNA that made up the material.

The CDR3 covers 16 residues. From germline, CDR1 is MGHRA and CDR2 YSYEKL. V was trimmed by 1 base and J by 0 bases, leaving 12 bases between them. Authors' analysis steps: Amplification of reference gene primers was used by the study to estimate nucleated cell counts. The assay was immunoSEQ multiplex PCR, and TCRdb's table has in-frame clones only and misses some. The DNA gave D and trimming, while V, J and clone size come from that table. The repertoire has 150,000 to 200,000 clones, about four fifths of them found once; the top ten carry 10% to 15%. The genes are TRBV4-1 and TRBJ1-2; maybe TRBD1 (6 bases). Sequenced input: peripheral blood. The sequence came from a man in his 70s who had recovered from COVID-19. In nucleotides, the CDR3 is TGCGCCAGCAGCCAAGGGACAGCCGCATCTAACTATGGCTACACCTTC. It is translated as CASSQGTAASNYGYTF.